Included here is one T cell receptor (beta chain) sequence, with context. What it binds is unknown. Assay: immunoSEQ multiplex PCR; the TCRdb copy retains only in-frame clones and omits some. The profile covers several thousand clones, with 86% appearing a single time and 45% taken by the ten largest. This sample was included in a study of PD-1 blockade in classical Hodgkin lymphoma. Study-level findings and limits: The study found that TCR diversity rose significantly by C4D1 in CD4+ but not CD8+ cells.

V was trimmed by 6 bases and J by 9 bases, leaving 16 bases between them. Germline CDR1 reads SGHRS; CDR2 reads YFSETQ. The CDR3 has 14 residues. Every single patient, without exception, relapsed after autologous stem cell transplantation, and brentuximab vedotin exposure varied. Patients had relapsed/refractory classical Hodgkin lymphoma with complete response, partial response or progressive disease as best response. This receptor was obtained from a human donor with classical Hodgkin lymphoma. The gene calls are TRBV5-1 and TRBJ1-6; D might be TRBD1 (6 bases). The sequenced sample was peripheral blood mononuclear cells (PBMCs), obtained before the second cycle of nivolumab. The CDR3 spells CASTIGQQPSPLHF. The CDR3 nucleotides read TGCGCCAGCACCATTGGACAGCAACCTTCACCCCTCCACTTT.